This TCR beta chain was obtained from a study of CD8+CD57+ T cells in acquired aplastic anemia. Germline values: CDR1 LNHNV, CDR2 YYDKDF (reference sequence). This CDR3 is 14 amino acids long. Trimming took off 5 bases at V and 7 bases at J, with 14 bases between the two ends. Genomic DNA, the template, was used for profiling of the TCR beta VDJ and CDR3. TCRdb re-analysed the reads in MiXCR, keeping a single row per CDR3 protein. Among 400,000 to 500,000 distinct CDR3 sequences listed, 65% to 80% were seen once. The chain links TRBV15 to TRBJ2-2; a weak D match, TRBD2 (5 bases). The receptor was derived from a human donor in good health, serving as a control. What was sequenced was sorted CD4+, CD8+, or CD8+CD57+ T cells (not recorded which) from PBMCs. Here the CDR3 DNA reads TGTGCCACCAGCCTATCCCGGGAAGGCGGGGAGCTGTTTTTT. Amino acid sequence: CATSLSREGGELFF.